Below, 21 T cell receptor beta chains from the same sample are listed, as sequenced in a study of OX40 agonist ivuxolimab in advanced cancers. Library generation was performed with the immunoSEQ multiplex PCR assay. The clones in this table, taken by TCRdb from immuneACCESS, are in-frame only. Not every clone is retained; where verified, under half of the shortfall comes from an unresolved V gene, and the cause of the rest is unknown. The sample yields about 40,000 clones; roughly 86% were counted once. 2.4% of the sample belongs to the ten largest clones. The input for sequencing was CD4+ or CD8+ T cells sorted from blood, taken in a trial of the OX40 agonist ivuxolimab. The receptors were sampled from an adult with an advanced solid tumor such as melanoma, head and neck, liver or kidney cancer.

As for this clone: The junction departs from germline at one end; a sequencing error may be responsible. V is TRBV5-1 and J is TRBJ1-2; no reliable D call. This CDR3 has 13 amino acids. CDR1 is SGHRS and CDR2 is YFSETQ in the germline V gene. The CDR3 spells CASGLDVSYGYTF. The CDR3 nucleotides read TGCGCCAGCGGCTTGGACGTTAGCTATGGCTACACCTTC.

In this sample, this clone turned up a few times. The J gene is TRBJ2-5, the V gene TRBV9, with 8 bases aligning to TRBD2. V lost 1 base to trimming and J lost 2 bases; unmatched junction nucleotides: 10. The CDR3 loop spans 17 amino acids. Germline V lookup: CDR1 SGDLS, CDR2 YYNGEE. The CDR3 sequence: CASSVLGGGTFQETQYF. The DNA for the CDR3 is TGTGCCAGCAGCGTATTAGGCGGGGGGACCTTTCAAGAGACCCAGTACTTC.

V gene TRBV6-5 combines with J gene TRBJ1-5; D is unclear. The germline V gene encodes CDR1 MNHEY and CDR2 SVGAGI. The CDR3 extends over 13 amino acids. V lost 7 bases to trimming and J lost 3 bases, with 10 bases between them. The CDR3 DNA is TGTGCCAGCAAAGGTGAGATCAATCAGCCCCAGCATTTT. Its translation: CASKGEINQPQHF.

The CDR3 spells CASSLEQAPGAQYF. The CDR3, as DNA: TGTGCCAGCAGCTTGGAGCAAGCTCCTGGGGCCCAGTACTTC. The chain joins TRBV7-2 to TRBJ2-5; D is unresolved. This CDR3 has 14 amino acids. Germline V gene data show CDR1 as SGHTA and CDR2 as FQGNSA. V lost 3 bases to trimming and J lost 9 bases, with 17 bases between them.

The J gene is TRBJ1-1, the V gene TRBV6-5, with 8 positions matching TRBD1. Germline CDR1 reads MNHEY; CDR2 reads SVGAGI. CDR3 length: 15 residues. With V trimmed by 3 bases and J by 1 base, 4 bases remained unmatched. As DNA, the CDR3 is TGTGCCAGCAGTTATACAGGGGGTCGGAACACTGAAGCTTTCTTT. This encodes CASSYTGGRNTEAFF.

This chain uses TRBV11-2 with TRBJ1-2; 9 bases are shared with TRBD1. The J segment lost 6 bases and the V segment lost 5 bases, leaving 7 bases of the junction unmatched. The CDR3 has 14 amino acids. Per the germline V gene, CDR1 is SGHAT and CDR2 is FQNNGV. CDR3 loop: CASSILTGGHGYTF. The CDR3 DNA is TGTGCCAGCAGCATTCTGACAGGGGGTCATGGCTACACCTTC.

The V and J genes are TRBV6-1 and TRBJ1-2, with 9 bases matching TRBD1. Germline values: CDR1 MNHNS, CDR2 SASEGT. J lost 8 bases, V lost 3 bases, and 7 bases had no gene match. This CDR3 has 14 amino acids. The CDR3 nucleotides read TGTGCCAGCAGTGAGGGACAGGGTACAGGGGGCTACACCTTC. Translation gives CASSEGQGTGGYTF.

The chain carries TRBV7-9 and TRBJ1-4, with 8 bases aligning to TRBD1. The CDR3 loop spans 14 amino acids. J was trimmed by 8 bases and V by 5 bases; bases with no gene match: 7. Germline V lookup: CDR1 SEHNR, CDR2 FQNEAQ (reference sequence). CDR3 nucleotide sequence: TGTGCCAGCAGCGACGACAGGGGATTCGAAAAACTGTTTTTT. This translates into CASSDDRGFEKLFF.

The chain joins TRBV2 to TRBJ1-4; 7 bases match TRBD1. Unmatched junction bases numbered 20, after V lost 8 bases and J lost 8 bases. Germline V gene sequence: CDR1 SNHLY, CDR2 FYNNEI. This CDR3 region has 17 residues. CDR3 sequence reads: CASGPWGATGIGEKLFF. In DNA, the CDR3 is TGTGCCAGCGGCCCCTGGGGGGCGACAGGGATCGGCGAAAAACTGTTTTTT.

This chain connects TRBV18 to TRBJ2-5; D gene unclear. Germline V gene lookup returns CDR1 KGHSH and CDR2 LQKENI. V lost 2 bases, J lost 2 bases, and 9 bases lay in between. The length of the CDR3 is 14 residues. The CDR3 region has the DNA TGTGCCAGCTCACCAGGCGCCGTTCAAGAGACCCAGTACTTC. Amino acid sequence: CASSPGAVQETQYF.

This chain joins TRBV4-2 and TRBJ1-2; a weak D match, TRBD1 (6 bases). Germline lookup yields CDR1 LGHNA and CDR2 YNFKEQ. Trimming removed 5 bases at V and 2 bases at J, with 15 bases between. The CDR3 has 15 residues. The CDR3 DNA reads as TGTGCCAGCAGCTCCTTAACAGGGCAAAACTATGGCTACACCTTC. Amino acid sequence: CASSSLTGQNYGYTF.

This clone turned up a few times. For the CDR3, the DNA is TGTGCCAGCAGGGCTACGAATGAGCAGTTCTTC. It specifies CASRATNEQFF. This chain connects TRBV2 to TRBJ2-1; D not resolved. The germline gives CDR1 SNHLY, CDR2 FYNNEI. V was clipped by 6 bases and J by 7 bases, with 7 bases between them. This CDR3 is built from 11 residues.

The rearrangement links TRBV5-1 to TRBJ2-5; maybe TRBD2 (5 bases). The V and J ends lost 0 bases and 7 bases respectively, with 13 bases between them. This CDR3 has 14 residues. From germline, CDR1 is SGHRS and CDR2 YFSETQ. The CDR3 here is CASSLDPGSATQYF. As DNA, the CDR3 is TGCGCCAGCAGCTTGGATCCGGGGAGTGCGACCCAGTACTTC. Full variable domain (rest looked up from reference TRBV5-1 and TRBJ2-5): KAGVTQTPRYLIKTRGQQVTLSCSPISGHRSVSWYQQTPGQGLQFLFEYFSETQRNKGNFPGRFSGRQFSNSRSEMNVSTLELGDSALYLCASSLDPGSATQYFGPGTRLLVL.

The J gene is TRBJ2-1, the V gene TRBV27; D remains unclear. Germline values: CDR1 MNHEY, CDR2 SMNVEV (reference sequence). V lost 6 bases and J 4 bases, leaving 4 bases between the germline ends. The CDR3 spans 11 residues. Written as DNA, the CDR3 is TGTGCCAGCAGGGGTTACAATGAGCAGTTCTTC. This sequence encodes CASRGYNEQFF.

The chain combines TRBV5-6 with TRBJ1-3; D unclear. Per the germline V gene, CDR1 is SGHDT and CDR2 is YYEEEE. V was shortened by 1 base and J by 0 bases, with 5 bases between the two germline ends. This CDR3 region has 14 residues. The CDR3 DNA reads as TGTGCCAGCAGCTTGTGGTCCTCTGGAAACACCATATATTTT. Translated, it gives CASSLWSSGNTIYF. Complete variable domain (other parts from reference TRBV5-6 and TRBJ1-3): DAGVTQSPTHLIKTRGQQVTLRCSPKSGHDTVSWYQQALGQGPQFIFQYYEEEERQRGNFPDRFSGHQFPNYSSELNVNALLLGDSALYLCASSLWSSGNTIYFGEGSWLTVV.

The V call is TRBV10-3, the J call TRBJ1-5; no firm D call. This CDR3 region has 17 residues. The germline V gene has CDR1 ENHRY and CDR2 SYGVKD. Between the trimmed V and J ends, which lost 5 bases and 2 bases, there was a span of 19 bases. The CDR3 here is CAISPGIGGRRNQPQHF. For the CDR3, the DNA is TGTGCCATCAGTCCCGGCATCGGAGGGAGGCGCAATCAGCCCCAGCATTTT.

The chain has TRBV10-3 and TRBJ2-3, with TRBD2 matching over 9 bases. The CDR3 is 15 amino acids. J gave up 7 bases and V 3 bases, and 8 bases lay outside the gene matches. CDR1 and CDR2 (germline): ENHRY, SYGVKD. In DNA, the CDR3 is TGTGCCATCAGTGAAACAGCGGGGGGCGCGAATACGCAGTATTTT. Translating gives CAISETAGGANTQYF.

In DNA form, the CDR3 reads TGTGCCAGCAGTGAAGGGACTAGCGGGCTCCGCTACAATGAGCAGTTCTTC. Its protein product is CASSEGTSGLRYNEQFF. The chain is built from TRBV6-1 and TRBJ2-1; 11 positions agree with TRBD2. The CDR3 runs 17 residues. CDR1 and CDR2 from the germline V gene are MNHNS and SASEGT. V shed 1 base and J 3 bases; nucleotides not matched to a gene: 5.

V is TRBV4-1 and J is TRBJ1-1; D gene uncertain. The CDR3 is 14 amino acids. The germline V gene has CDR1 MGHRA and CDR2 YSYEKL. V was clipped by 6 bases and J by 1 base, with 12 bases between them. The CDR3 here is CASRGLLRNTEAFF. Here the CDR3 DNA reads TGCGCCAGCAGGGGTTTACTGAGGAACACTGAAGCTTTCTTT.

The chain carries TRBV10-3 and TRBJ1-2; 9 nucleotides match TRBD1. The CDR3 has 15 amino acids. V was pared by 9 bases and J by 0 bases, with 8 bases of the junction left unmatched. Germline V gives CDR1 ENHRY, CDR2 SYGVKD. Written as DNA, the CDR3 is TGTGCCATGTACAGACAGGGGGTAACTAACTATGGCTACACCTTC. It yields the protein CAMYRQGVTNYGYTF.

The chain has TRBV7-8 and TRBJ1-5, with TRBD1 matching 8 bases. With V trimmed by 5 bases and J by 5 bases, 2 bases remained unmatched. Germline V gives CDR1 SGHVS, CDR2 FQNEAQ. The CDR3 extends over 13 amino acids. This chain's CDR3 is CASSPDRDQPQHF. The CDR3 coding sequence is TGTGCCAGCAGCCCGGACAGGGATCAGCCCCAGCATTTT. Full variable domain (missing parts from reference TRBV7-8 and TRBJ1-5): GAGVSQSPRYKVAKRGQDVALRCDPISGHVSLFWYQQALGQGPEFLTYFQNEAQLDKSGLPSDRFFAERPEGSVSTLKIQRTQQEDSAVYLCASSPDRDQPQHFGDGTRLSIL.